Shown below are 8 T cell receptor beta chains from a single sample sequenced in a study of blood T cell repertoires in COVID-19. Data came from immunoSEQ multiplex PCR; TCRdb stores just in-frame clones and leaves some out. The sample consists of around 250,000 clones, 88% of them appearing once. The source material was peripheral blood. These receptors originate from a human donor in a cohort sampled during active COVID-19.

The CDR3: CASAPAGIAKNIQYF. The DNA of the CDR3 is TGTGCCAGCGCCCCTGCAGGGATAGCCAAAAACATTCAGTACTTC. The gene calls are TRBV13 and TRBJ2-4, with a possible D match to TRBD1 (5 bases). CDR1 and CDR2 from the germline V gene are PRHDT and FYEKMQ (reference sequence). V lost 8 bases and J 0 bases, leaving 14 bases between the germline ends. The CDR3 extends over 15 amino acids.

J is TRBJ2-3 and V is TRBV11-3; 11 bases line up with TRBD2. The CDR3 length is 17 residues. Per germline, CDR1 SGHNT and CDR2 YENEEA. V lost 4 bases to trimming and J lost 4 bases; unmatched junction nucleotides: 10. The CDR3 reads CASSSMIAGGHSDTQYF. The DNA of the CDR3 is TGTGCCAGCAGCTCGATGATAGCGGGGGGGCATTCAGATACGCAGTATTTT.

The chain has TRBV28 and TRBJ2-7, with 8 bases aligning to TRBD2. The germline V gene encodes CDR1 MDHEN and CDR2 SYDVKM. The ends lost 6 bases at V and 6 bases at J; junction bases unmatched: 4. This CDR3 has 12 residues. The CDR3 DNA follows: TGTGCCAGCAGATCGGGGGGGCGCGAGCAGTACTTC. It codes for CASRSGGREQYF. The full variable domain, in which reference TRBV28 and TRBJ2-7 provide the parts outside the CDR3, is DVKVTQSSRYLVKRTGEKVFLECVQDMDHENMFWYRQDPGLGLRLIYFSYDVKMKEKGDIPEGYSVSREKKERFSLILESASTNQTSMYLCASRSGGREQYFGPGTRLTVT.

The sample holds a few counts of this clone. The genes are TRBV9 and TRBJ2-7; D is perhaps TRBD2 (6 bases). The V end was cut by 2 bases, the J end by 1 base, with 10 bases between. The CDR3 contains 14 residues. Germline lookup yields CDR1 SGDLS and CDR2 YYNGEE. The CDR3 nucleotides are TGTGCCAGCAGCGTCCGGGACTTATCCTACGAGCAGTACTTC. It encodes CASSVRDLSYEQYF.

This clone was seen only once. The CDR3 sequence is CASSMGGDEKLFF. CDR3 DNA: TGTGCCAGCAGCATGGGAGGGGATGAAAAACTGTTTTTT. The chain carries TRBV9 and TRBJ1-4; a possible D gene is TRBD1 (5 bases). The V end was cut by 4 bases, the J end by 6 bases, with 10 bases between. Looked up from germline, CDR1 is SGDLS and CDR2 is YYNGEE. CDR3 size: 13 residues. Using reference TRBV9 and TRBJ1-4 for the parts outside the CDR3, the full variable domain is DSGVTQTPKHLITATGQRVTLRCSPRSGDLSVYWYQQSLDQGLQFLIQYYNGEERAKGNILERFSAQQFPDLHSELNLSSLELGDSALYFCASSMGGDEKLFFGSGTQLSVL.

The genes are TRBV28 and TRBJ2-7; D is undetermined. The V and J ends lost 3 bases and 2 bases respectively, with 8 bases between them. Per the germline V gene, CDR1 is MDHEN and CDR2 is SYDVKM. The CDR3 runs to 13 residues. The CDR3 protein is CASSLGRTYEQYF. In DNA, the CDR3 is TGTGCCAGCAGTTTGGGCAGAACCTACGAGCAGTACTTC. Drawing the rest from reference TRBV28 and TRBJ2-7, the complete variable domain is DVKVTQSSRYLVKRTGEKVFLECVQDMDHENMFWYRQDPGLGLRLIYFSYDVKMKEKGDIPEGYSVSREKKERFSLILESASTNQTSMYLCASSLGRTYEQYFGPGTRLTVT.

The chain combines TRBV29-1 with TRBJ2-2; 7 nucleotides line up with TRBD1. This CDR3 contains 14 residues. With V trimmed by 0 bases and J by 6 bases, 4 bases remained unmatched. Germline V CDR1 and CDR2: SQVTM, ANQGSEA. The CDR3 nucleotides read TGCAGCGTTGAAGATCGACAGGGATCCGGGGAGCTGTTTTTT. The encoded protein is CSVEDRQGSGELFF.

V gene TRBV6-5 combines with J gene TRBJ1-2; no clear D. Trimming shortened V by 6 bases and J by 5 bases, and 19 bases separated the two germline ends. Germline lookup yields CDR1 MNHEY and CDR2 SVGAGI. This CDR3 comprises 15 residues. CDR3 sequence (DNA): TGTGCCAGCAGGTCACTCGTGGCAGGCAGTTATGGCTACACCTTC. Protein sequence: CASRSLVAGSYGYTF.